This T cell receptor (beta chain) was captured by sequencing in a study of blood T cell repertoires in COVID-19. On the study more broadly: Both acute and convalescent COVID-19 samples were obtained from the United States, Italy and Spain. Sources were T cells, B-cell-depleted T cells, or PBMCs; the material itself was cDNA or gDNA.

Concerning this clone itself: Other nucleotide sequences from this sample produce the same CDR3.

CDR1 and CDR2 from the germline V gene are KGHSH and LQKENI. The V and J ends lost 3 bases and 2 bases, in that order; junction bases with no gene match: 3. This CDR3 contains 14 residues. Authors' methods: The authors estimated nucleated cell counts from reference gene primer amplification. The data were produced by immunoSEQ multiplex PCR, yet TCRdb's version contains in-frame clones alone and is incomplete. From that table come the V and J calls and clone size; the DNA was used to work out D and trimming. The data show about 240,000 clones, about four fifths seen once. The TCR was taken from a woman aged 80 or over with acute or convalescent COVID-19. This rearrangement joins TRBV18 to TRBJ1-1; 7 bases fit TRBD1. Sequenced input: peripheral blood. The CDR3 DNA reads TGTGCCAGCTCACCCAACAGGGGTAACACTGAAGCTTTCTTT. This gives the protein CASSPNRGNTEAFF.